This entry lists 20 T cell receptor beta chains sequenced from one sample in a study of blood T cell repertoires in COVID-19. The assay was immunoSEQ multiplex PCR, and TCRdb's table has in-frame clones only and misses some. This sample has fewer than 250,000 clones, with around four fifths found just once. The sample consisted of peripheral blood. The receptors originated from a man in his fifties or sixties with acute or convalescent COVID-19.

The CDR3 sequence is CASSYTRQGGDEQFF. Written as DNA, the CDR3 is TGTGCCAGCAGTTACACGAGACAGGGTGGCGATGAGCAGTTCTTC. The chain has TRBV6-5 and TRBJ2-1; TRBD1 matches at 7 bases. The J segment lost 8 bases and the V segment lost 2 bases, leaving 9 bases of the junction unmatched. Germline V CDR1 and CDR2: MNHEY, SVGAGI. CDR3 length: 15 residues.

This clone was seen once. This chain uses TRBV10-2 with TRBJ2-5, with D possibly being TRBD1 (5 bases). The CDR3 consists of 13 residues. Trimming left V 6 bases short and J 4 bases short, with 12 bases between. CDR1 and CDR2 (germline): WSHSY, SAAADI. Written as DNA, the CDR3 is TGCGCCAGCAGGGTCCAGGGCGGAGAGACCCAGTACTTC. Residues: CASRVQGGETQYF.

For the CDR3, the DNA is TGTGCCAGCAGCCAAGAACTAGCGGGCATGCGGGAGCTGTTTTTT. Translated: CASSQELAGMRELFF. The genes are TRBV4-2 and TRBJ2-2; 9 nucleotides line up with TRBD2. With 0 bases clipped from V and 9 bases from J, the junction kept 5 bases outside the gene matches. The CDR3 length is 15 residues. The germline V gene has CDR1 LGHNA and CDR2 YNFKEQ.

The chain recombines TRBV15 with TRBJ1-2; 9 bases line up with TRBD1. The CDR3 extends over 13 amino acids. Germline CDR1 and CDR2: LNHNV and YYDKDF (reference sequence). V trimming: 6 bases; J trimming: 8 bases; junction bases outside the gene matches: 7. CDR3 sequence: CATSLQGAGGYTF. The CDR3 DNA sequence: TGTGCCACCAGTCTACAGGGGGCTGGGGGCTACACCTTC.

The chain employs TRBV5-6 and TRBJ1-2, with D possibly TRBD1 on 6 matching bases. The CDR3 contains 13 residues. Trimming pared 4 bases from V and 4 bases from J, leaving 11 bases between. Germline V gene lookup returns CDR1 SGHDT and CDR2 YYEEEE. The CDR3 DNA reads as TGTGCCAGCAGCCGACAGGTACTCTATGGCTACACCTTC. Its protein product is CASSRQVLYGYTF.

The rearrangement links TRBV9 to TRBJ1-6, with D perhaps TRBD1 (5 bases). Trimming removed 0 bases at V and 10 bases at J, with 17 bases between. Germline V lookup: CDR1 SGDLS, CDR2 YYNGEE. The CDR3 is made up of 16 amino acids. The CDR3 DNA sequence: TGTGCCAGCAGCGTAGATTCGGAGGGGTTTTTATCACCCCTCCACTTT. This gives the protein CASSVDSEGFLSPLHF.

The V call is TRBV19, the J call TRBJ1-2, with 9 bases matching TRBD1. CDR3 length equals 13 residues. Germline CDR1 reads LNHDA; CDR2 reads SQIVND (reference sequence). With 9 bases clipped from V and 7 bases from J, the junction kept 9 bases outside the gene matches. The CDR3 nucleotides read TGTGCCAGCCGGGACAGGGATGCGGGTGGCTACACCTTC. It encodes CASRDRDAGGYTF.

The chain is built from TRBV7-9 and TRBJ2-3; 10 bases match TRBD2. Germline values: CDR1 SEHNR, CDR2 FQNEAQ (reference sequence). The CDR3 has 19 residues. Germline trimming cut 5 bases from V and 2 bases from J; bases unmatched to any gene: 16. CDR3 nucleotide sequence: TGTGCCAGCAGCCCGCCCAGGGGTACTAGCGGGGAAGCCACAGATACGCAGTATTTT. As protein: CASSPPRGTSGEATDTQYF.

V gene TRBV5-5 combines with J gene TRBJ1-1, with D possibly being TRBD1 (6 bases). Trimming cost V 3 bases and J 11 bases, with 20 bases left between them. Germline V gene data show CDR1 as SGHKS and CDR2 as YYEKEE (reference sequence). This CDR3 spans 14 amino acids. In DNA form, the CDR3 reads TGTGCCAGCAGCTGGGGCCGGGACACCAATGGGGCTTTCTTT. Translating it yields CASSWGRDTNGAFF.

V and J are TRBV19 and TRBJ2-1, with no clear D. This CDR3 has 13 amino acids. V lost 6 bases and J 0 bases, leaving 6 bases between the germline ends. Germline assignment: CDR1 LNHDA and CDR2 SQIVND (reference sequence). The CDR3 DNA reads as TGTGCCAGTAGGGCGGCCTCCTACAATGAGCAGTTCTTC. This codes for CASRAASYNEQFF. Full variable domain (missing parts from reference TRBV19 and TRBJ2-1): DGGITQSPKYLFRKEGQNVTLSCEQNLNHDAMYWYRQDPGQGLRLIYYSQIVNDFQKGDIAEGYSVSREKKESFPLTVTSAQKNPTAFYLCASRAASYNEQFFGPGTRLTVL.

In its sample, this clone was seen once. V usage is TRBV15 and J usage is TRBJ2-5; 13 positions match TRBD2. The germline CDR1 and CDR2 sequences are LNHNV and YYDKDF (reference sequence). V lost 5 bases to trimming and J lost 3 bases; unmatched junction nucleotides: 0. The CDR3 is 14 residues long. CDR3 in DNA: TGTGCCACCAGCGGGACTAGCGGGAAAGAGACCCAGTACTTC. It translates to CATSGTSGKETQYF.

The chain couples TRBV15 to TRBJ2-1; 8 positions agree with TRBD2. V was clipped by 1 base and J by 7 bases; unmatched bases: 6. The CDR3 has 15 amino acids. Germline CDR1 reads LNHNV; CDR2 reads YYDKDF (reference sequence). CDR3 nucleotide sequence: TGTGCCACCAGCAGAGGGAGGACTAGCAAAAATGAGCAGTTCTTC. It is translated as CATSRGRTSKNEQFF.

The CDR3 coding sequence is TGTGCCTGGAGTGCGCGGGGACAGAAAATTAACTATGGCTACACCTTC. Protein: CAWSARGQKINYGYTF. The V and J genes are TRBV30 and TRBJ1-2; 7 bases are shared with TRBD1. Germline V gives CDR1 GTSNPN, CDR2 SVGIG (reference sequence). V lost 1 base to trimming and J lost 1 base; unmatched junction nucleotides: 9. This CDR3 contains 16 residues.

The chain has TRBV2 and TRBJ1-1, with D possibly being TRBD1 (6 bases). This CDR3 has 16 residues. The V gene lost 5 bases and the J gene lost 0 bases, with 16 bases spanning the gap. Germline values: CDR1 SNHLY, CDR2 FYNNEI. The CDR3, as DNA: TGTGCCAGCAGTTCGGACAGAAGTAAAATGAACACTGAAGCTTTCTTT. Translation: CASSSDRSKMNTEAFF.

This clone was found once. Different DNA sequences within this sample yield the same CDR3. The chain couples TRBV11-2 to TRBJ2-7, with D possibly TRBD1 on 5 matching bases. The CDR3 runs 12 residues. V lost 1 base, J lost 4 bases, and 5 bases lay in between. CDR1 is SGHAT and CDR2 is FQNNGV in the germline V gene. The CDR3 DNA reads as TGTGCCAGCAGCTTAGCAGGGTACGAGCAGTACTTC. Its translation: CASSLAGYEQYF. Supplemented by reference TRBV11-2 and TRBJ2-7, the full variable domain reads EAGVAQSPRYKIIEKRQSVAFWCNPISGHATLYWYQQILGQGPKLLIQFQNNGVVDDSQLPKDRFSAERLKGVDSTLKIQPAKLEDSAVYLCASSLAGYEQYFGPGTRLTVT.

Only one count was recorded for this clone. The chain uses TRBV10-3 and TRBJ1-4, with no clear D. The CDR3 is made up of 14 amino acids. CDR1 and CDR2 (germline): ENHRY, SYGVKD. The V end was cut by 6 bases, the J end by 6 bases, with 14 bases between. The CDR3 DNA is TGTGCCATCAGGAACAGAGAGGAGGATGAAAAACTGTTTTTT. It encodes CAIRNREEDEKLFF.

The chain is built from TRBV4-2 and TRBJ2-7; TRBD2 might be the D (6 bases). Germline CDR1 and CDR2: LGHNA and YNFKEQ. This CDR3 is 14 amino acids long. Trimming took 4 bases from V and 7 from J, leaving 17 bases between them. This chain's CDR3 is CASSREGLGLEQYF. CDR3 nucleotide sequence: TGTGCCAGCAGCCGAGAGGGACTCGGGCTTGAGCAGTACTTC.

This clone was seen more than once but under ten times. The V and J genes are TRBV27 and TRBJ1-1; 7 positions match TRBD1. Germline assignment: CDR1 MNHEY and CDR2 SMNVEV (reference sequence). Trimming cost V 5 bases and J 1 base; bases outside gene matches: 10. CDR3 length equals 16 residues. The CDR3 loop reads CASSDRRQGWNTEAFF. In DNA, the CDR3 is TGTGCCAGCAGTGACAGACGACAGGGCTGGAACACTGAAGCTTTCTTT.

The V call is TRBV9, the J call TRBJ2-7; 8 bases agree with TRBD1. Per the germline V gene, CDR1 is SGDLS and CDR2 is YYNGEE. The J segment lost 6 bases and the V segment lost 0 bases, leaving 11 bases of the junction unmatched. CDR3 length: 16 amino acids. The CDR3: CASSVGAPQGASEQYF. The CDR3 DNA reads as TGTGCCAGCAGCGTAGGGGCCCCGCAGGGGGCAAGCGAGCAGTACTTC.

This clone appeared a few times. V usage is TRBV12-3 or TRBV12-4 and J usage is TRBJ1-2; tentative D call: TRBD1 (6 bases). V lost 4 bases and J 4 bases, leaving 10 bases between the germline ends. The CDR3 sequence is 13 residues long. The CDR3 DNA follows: TGTGCCAGCAGTTCCCGACAGGTCTATGGCTACACCTTC. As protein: CASSSRQVYGYTF.